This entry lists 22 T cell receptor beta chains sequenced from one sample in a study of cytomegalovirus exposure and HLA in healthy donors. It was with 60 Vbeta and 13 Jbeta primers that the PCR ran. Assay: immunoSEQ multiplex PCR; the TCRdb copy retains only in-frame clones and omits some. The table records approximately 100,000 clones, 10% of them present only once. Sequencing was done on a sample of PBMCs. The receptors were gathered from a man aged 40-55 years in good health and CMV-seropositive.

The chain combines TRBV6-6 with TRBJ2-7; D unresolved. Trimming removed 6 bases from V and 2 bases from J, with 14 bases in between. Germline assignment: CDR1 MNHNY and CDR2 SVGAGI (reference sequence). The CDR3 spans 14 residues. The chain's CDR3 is CASRPGPSPYEQYF. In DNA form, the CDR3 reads TGTGCCAGCAGGCCGGGTCCTTCTCCCTACGAGCAGTACTTC.

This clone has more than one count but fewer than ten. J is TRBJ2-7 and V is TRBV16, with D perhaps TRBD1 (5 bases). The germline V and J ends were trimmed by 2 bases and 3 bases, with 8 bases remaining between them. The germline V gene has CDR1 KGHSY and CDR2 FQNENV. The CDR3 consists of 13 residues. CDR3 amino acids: CASSQDRSYEQYF. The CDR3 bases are TGTGCCAGCAGCCAAGACAGAAGCTACGAGCAGTACTTC. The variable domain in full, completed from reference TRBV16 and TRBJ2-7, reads GEEVAQTPKHLVRGEGQKAKLYCAPIKGHSYVFWYQQVLKNEFKFLISFQNENVFDETGMPKERFSAKCLPNSPCSLEIQATKLEDSAVYFCASSQDRSYEQYFGPGTRLTVT.

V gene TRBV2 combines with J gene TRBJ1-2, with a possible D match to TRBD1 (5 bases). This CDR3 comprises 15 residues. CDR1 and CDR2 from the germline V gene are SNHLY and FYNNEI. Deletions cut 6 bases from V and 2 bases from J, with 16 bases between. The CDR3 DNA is TGTGCCAGCAGCGCCGCAGGGCGCGCAAACTATGGCTACACCTTC. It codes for CASSAAGRANYGYTF.

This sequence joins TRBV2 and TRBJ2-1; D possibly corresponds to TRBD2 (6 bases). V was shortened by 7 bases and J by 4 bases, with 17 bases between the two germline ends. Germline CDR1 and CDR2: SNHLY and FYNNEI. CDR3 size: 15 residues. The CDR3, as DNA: TGTGCCAGCAATACGCCGGGAGTCACTTACAATGAGCAGTTCTTC. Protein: CASNTPGVTYNEQFF.

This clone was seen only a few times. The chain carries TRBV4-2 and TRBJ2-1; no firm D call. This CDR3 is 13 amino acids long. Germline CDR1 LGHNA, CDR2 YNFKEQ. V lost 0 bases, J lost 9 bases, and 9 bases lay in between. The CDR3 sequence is CASSQEILPEQFF. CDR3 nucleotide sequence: TGTGCCAGCAGCCAAGAAATTCTCCCTGAGCAGTTCTTC.

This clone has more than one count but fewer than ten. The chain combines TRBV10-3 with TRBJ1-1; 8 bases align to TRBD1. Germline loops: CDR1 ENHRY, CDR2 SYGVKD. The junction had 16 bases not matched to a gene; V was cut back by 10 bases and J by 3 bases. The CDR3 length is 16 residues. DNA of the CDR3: TGTGCCACTAAGGACAGGGAAACCTCCGAAGACACTGAAGCTTTCTTT. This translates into CATKDRETSEDTEAFF.

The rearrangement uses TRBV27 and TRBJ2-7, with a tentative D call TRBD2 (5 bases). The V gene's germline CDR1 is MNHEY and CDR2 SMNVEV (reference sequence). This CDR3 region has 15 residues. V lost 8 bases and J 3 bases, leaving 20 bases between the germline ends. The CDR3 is CASFISRAGFYEQYF. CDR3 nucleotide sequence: TGTGCCAGCTTCATAAGTCGTGCGGGTTTCTACGAGCAGTACTTC.

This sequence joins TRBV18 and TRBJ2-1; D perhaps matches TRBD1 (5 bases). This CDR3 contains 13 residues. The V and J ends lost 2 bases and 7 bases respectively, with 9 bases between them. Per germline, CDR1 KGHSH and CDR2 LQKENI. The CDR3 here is CASSPNRINEQFF. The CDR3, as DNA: TGTGCCAGCTCACCAAACAGGATAAATGAGCAGTTCTTC.

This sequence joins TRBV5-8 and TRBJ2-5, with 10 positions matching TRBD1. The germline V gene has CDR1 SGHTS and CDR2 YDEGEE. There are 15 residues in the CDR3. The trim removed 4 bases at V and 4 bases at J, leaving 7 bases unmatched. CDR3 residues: CASSTGQGERETQYF. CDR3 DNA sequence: TGTGCCAGCAGCACTGGACAGGGGGAGAGAGAGACCCAGTACTTC.

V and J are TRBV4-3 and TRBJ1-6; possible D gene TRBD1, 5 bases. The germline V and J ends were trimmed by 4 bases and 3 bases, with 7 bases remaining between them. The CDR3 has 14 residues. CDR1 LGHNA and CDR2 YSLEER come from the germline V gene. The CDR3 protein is CASSPTVYNSPLHF. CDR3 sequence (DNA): TGCGCCAGCAGCCCGACAGTCTATAATTCACCCCTCCACTTT.

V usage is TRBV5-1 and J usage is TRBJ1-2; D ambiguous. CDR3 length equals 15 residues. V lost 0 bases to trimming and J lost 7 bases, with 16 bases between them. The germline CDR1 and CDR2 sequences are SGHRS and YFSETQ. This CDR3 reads CASSLESHSAGGYTF. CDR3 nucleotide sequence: TGCGCCAGCAGCTTGGAATCCCACTCGGCGGGTGGCTACACCTTC.

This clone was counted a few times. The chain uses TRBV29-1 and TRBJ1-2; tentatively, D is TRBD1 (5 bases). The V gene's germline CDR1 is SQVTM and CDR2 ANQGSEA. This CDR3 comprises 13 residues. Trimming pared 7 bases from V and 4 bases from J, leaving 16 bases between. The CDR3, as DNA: TGCAGCGGAACCTGGCAGGGTGGCTATGGCTACACCTTC. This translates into CSGTWQGGYGYTF.

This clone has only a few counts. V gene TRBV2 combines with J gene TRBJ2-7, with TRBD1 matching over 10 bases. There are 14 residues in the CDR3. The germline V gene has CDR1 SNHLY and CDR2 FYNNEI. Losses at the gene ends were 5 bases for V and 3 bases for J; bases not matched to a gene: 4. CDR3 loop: CASSFRDRGYEQYF. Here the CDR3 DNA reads TGTGCCAGCAGTTTCCGGGACAGGGGCTACGAGCAGTACTTC. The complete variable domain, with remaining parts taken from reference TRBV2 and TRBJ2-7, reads EPEVTQTPSHQVTQMGQEVILRCVPISNHLYFYWYRQILGQKVEFLVSFYNNEISEKSEIFDDQFSVERPDGSNFTLKIRSTKLEDSAMYFCASSFRDRGYEQYFGPGTRLTVT.

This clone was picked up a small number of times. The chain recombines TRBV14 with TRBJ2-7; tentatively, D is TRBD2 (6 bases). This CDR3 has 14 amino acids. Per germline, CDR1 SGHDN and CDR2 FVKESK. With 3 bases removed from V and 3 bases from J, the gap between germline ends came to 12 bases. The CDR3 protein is CASSHIKEGYEQYF. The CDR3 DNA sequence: TGTGCCAGCAGCCATATCAAGGAGGGCTACGAGCAGTACTTC.

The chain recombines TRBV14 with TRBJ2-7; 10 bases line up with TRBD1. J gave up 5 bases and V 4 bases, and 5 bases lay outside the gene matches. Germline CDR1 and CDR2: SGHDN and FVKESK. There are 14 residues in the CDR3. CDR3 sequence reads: CASSPRDRGNEQYF. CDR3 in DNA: TGTGCCAGCAGCCCTCGGGACAGGGGAAACGAGCAGTACTTC.

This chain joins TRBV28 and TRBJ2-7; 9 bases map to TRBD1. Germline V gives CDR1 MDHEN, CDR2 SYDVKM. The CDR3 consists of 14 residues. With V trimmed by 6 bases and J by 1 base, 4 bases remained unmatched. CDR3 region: CASRTGTGSYEQYF. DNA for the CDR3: TGTGCCAGCAGGACCGGGACAGGGTCCTACGAGCAGTACTTC.

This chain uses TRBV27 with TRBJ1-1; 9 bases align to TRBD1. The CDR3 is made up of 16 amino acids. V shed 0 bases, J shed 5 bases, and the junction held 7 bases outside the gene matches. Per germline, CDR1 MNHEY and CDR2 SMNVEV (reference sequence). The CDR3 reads CASSLSLTGGGTEAFF. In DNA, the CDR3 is TGTGCCAGCAGTTTATCGCTTACAGGGGGCGGGACTGAAGCTTTCTTT.

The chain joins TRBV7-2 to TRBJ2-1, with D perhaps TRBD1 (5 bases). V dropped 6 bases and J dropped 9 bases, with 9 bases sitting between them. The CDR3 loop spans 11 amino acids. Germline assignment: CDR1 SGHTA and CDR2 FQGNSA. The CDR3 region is CASSTQGEQFF. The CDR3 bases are TGTGCCAGCAGTACCCAGGGTGAGCAGTTCTTC.

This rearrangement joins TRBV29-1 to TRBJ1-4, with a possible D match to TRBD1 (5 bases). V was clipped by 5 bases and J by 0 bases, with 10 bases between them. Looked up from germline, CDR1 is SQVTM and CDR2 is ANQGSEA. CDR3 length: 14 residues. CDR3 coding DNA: TGCAGCGTTCTGGACACTGCAACTAATGAAAAACTGTTTTTT. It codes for CSVLDTATNEKLFF.

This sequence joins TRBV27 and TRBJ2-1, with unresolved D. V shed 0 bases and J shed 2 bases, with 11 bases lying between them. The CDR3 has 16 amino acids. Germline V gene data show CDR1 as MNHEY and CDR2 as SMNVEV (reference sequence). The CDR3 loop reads CASSLSRPVTYNEQFF. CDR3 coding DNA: TGTGCCAGCAGTTTATCGCGCCCCGTCACCTACAATGAGCAGTTCTTC.

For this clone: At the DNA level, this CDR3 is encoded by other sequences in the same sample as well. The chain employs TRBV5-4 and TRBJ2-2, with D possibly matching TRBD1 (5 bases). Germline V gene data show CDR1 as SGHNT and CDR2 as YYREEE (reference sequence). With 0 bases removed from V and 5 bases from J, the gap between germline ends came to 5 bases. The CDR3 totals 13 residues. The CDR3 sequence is CASSLAGTGELFF. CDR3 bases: TGTGCCAGCAGCTTGGCAGGGACCGGGGAGCTGTTTTTT.

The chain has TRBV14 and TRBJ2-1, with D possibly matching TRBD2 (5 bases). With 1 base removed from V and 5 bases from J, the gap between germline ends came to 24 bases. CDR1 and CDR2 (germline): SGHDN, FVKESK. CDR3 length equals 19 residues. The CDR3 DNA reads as TGTGCCAGCAGCCAAGTTACCGATCGCTTAAGACTACGACACAATGAGCAGTTCTTC. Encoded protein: CASSQVTDRLRLRHNEQFF.